This T cell receptor beta chain was identified in a study of T cell responses to AZD1222 COVID-19 vaccine. Background on the study: Researchers grouped second doses given at about 4 or about 12 weeks into one pool. General observations from the study: Seropositive at baseline were only a handful of AZD1222 recipients.

The CDR3 spans 16 residues. Only in-frame clones appear in the TCRdb table, and some are missing; sequencing was by immunoSEQ multiplex PCR. The top ten clones hold 5.5% to 7% of a sample with around 90,000 clones, just over 85% of them seen once. With respect to this clone: Its antigen is currently unknown.

The chain carries TRBV21-1 and TRBJ2-1; whether TRBD1, the table's D call, matches the DNA was not checked. TRBV21-1 is annotated as a pseudogene. This TCR derives from an adult in good health. The sample in question was peripheral blood, obtained on day 0 of AZD1222 vaccination. Here the CDR3 reads CASSTPGQGPWNEQFF. CDR3 nucleotide sequence: TGTGCCAGCAGCACCCCGGGACAGGGCCCCTGGAATGAGCAGTTCTTC.